These 19 T cell receptor beta chains were all obtained from the same sample, sequenced in a study of T cell repertoires in cytomegalovirus infection (dated 2019 in TCRdb). Sequencing took place on an Illumina HiSeq 1500. In-frame beta chains were kept once TCRdb had trimmed the public reads at Q25 with fastp and called clones with MiXCR. Identical CDR3 protein sequences are pooled into one entry, listed with their most common genes and DNA. The sample table records 340,000 or so distinct CDR3 sequences; 20% to 25% of these occur just once. The top ten hold 13% of the sample. Reading the label with the study, this specimen's treatment or condition is: in vitro stimulation with specific CMV peptide epitopes to enrich CMV-specific T cells. The antigens of these receptors remain unknown. This material consisted of cultured PBMCs, taken from culture after CMV antigen stimulation. The receptors were sampled from a human donor in good health (CMV status not recorded). Some clones in this sample may be carry-over from other donors' samples.

This clonotype was counted at least ten times. This chain uses TRBV10-3 with TRBJ2-5; D gene uncertain. The CDR3 contains 14 residues. V was shortened by 3 bases and J by 4 bases, with 12 bases between the two germline ends. From germline, CDR1 is ENHRY and CDR2 SYGVKD. The CDR3 DNA is TGTGCCATCAGTGATCCCAACGGAAGAGAGACCCAGTACTTC. Translation: CAISDPNGRETQYF.

This clonotype was detected ten times or more. V and J are TRBV29-1 and TRBJ2-1, with D unclear. Germline CDR1 reads SQVTM; CDR2 reads ANQGSEA. V shed 7 bases and J shed 8 bases, with 12 bases lying between them. This CDR3 comprises 11 residues. The DNA for the CDR3 is TGCAGCGCGCATGTAAGCTATGAGCAGTTCTTC. Its translation: CSAHVSYEQFF.

This clonotype has a count of ten or more. The rearrangement joins TRBV7-4 to TRBJ1-5; weak D call: TRBD1 (6 bases). Germline loops: CDR1 SGHVT, CDR2 SQSDAQ. V lost 1 base and J lost 3, with 16 bases in between. The CDR3 length is 17 residues. Here the CDR3 DNA reads TGTGCCAGCAGCTTAGTGCCCCCTAGGGGGTCCAATCAGCCCCAGCATTTT. This encodes CASSLVPPRGSNQPQHF.

The gene calls are TRBV5-4 and TRBJ2-7; TRBD2 matches at 12 bases. The J segment lost 4 bases and the V segment lost 0 bases, leaving 2 bases of the junction unmatched. This CDR3 is built from 15 residues. The germline V gene has CDR1 SGHNT and CDR2 YYREEE (reference sequence). In DNA form, the CDR3 reads TGTGCCAGCAGCTTGGATACTAGCGGGAGGTACGAGCAGTACTTC. This sequence encodes CASSLDTSGRYEQYF.

This clonotype was observed many times. In nucleotides, the CDR3 is TGTGCCAGCAGCTCAACTCAGGGGCTCAACGAGCAGTACTTC. Protein sequence: CASSSTQGLNEQYF. V usage is TRBV7-6 and J usage is TRBJ2-7; D perhaps matches TRBD1 (6 bases). Germline V gene data show CDR1 as SGHVS and CDR2 as FNYEAQ. This CDR3 has 14 amino acids. Trimming took off 4 bases at V and 5 bases at J, with 15 bases between the two ends.

The V gene is TRBV14, the J gene TRBJ1-3, with no clear D. From germline, CDR1 is SGHDN and CDR2 FVKESK. The CDR3 runs 16 residues. V lost 0 bases and J 2 bases, leaving 11 bases between the germline ends. CDR3 DNA: TGTGCCAGCAGCCAAGACCGCCTGGGGACTGGAAACACCATATATTTT. Its protein is CASSQDRLGTGNTIYF.

The CDR3 is CASSPRGQSSNQPQHF. The CDR3 DNA sequence: TGTGCCAGCTCACCTCGGGGACAGAGTAGCAATCAGCCCCAGCATTTT. The V and J genes are TRBV18 and TRBJ1-5; 7 nucleotides match TRBD1. The CDR3 has 16 residues. V was clipped by 3 bases and J by 0 bases; unmatched bases: 5. Germline loops: CDR1 KGHSH, CDR2 LQKENI.

The chain combines TRBV12-5 with TRBJ2-5, with TRBD2 matching over 8 bases. From germline, CDR1 is LGHNT and CDR2 FRNRAP. This CDR3 comprises 14 residues. The J segment lost 4 bases and the V segment lost 2 bases, leaving 3 bases of the junction unmatched. The CDR3 is CASGLREGSETQYF. In DNA form, the CDR3 reads TGTGCTAGTGGTTTGCGGGAGGGCTCAGAGACCCAGTACTTC.

This clonotype was observed at least ten times. This chain uses TRBV7-2 with TRBJ2-5, with D possibly being TRBD2 (6 bases). This CDR3 is built from 15 residues. Trimming shortened V by 1 base and J by 1 base, and 10 bases separated the two germline ends. CDR1 and CDR2 (germline): SGHTA, FQGNSA. Here the CDR3 DNA reads TGTGCCAGCAGCTTAGTGGCGGGGCCCCAAGAGACCCAGTACTTC. Its translation is CASSLVAGPQETQYF.

The CDR3 sequence: CSASGVLAGTDTQYF. CDR3 nucleotides: TGCAGTGCTTCCGGGGTACTAGCGGGCACAGATACGCAGTATTTT. This chain uses TRBV20-1 with TRBJ2-3, with 8 bases matching TRBD2. There are 15 residues in the CDR3. V gave up 5 bases and J gave up 1 base; unmatched junction bases: 8. Germline V gene sequence: CDR1 DFQATT, CDR2 SNEGSKA (reference sequence).

This clonotype was found a few times. The rearrangement joins TRBV27 to TRBJ1-4, with D unresolved. Trimming cost V 5 bases and J 6 bases, with 13 bases left between them. This CDR3 is built from 14 residues. Germline V lookup: CDR1 MNHEY, CDR2 SMNVEV (reference sequence). DNA of the CDR3: TGTGCCAGCAGTCTACTGTGGAGGGATGAAAAACTGTTTTTT. Its translation: CASSLLWRDEKLFF.

This clonotype was counted only a few times. The rearrangement joins TRBV10-1 to TRBJ2-5; weak D call: TRBD1 (6 bases). Germline CDR1 WNHNN, CDR2 SYGVQD (reference sequence). The CDR3 has 14 residues. Trimming took 3 bases from V and 5 from J, leaving 13 bases between them. The CDR3 protein is CASSDRGIVETQYF. As DNA, the CDR3 is TGCGCCAGCAGTGACAGGGGTATCGTGGAGACCCAGTACTTC.

CDR3 nucleotide sequence: TGTGCCAGCAGCCGGACAGGGGAGATCTCTGGAAACACCATATATTTT. It translates to CASSRTGEISGNTIYF. This sequence joins TRBV5-6 and TRBJ1-3; 9 nucleotides match TRBD1. The CDR3 runs 16 residues. V lost 4 bases to trimming and J lost 0 bases; unmatched junction nucleotides: 5. Germline V lookup: CDR1 SGHDT, CDR2 YYEEEE. The variable domain in full, completed from reference TRBV5-6 and TRBJ1-3, reads DAGVTQSPTHLIKTRGQQVTLRCSPKSGHDTVSWYQQALGQGPQFIFQYYEEEERQRGNFPDRFSGHQFPNYSSELNVNALLLGDSALYLCASSRTGEISGNTIYFGEGSWLTVV.

The chain joins TRBV25-1 to TRBJ2-3; the D gene is possibly TRBD2 (5 bases). The CDR3 spans 19 residues. Per germline, CDR1 MGHDK and CDR2 SYGVNS. Trimming took off 0 bases at V and 4 bases at J, with 23 bases between the two ends. CDR3 DNA: TGTGCCAGCAGTGAATATTTGGGAGCGGTGGGAGTATCGGCAGATACGCAGTATTTT. It encodes CASSEYLGAVGVSADTQYF.

This clonotype came up a few times. V usage is TRBV20-1 and J usage is TRBJ2-1, with 10 nucleotides matching TRBD2. This CDR3 is built from 15 residues. CDR1 DFQATT and CDR2 SNEGSKA come from the germline V gene (reference sequence). Losses at the gene ends were 3 bases for V and 2 bases for J; bases not matched to a gene: 4. In DNA, the CDR3 is TGCAGTGCTAGTTCCCTAGCGGGAGCCTACAATGAGCAGTTCTTC. Protein product: CSASSLAGAYNEQFF.

This clonotype was seen a few times. The chain recombines TRBV20-1 with TRBJ2-1; 11 positions match TRBD2. CDR3 length: 17 amino acids. V was pared by 5 bases and J by 0 bases, with 9 bases of the junction left unmatched. In germline, CDR1 is DFQATT, CDR2 SNEGSKA (reference sequence). CDR3 DNA: TGCAGTGCTCCCGGGACTAGCGGACTAAGCTCCTACAATGAGCAGTTCTTC. Its translation: CSAPGTSGLSSYNEQFF.

The chain's CDR3 is CASSLPRETQYF. CDR3 DNA sequence: TGTGCCAGCAGCTTGCCAAGGGAGACCCAGTACTTC. The rearrangement uses TRBV5-4 and TRBJ2-5; D uncertain. CDR1 is SGHNT, CDR2 YYREEE, per germline (reference sequence). Trimming stripped 1 base from V and 5 bases from J, with 6 bases between. There are 12 residues in the CDR3.

This clonotype showed up many times. V is TRBV4-1 and J is TRBJ2-6, with unresolved D. V lost 3 bases, J lost 0 bases, and 9 bases lay in between. The CDR3 extends over 16 amino acids. The V gene's germline CDR1 is MGHRA and CDR2 YSYEKL. CDR3 region: CASSHFTSSGANVLTF. In DNA, the CDR3 is TGCGCCAGCAGCCATTTTACGAGCTCTGGGGCCAACGTCCTGACTTTC.

The chain links TRBV20-1 to TRBJ2-7, with D perhaps assigned TRBD1 or TRBD2 (6 bases each). V was cut by 5 bases and J by 7 bases, with 21 bases left in between. Germline CDR1 is DFQATT and CDR2 is SNEGSKA (reference sequence). The CDR3 is 14 amino acids. The CDR3 sequence is CSAPQNGGAWEQYF. The CDR3 DNA is TGCAGTGCTCCTCAGAACGGGGGCGCTTGGGAGCAGTACTTC.